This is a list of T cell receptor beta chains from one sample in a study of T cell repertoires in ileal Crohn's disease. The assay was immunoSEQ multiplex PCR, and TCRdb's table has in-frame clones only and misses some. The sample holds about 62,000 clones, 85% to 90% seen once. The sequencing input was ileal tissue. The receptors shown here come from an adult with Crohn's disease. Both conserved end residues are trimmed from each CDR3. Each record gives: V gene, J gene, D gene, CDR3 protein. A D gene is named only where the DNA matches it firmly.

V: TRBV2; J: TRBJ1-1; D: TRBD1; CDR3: ASSDRTGRTEAF
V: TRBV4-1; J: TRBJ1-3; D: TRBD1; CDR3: ASSLQNRGYTIY
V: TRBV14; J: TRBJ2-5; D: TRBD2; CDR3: ASSQRGSSGRAQETQY
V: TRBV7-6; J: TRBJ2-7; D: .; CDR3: ASSPGPYEQY
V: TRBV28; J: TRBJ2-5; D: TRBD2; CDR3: ASIGRASETQY
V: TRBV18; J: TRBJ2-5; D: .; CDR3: ASSPEMLGAVETQY
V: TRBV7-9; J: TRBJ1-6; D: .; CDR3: ASSSGLSLH
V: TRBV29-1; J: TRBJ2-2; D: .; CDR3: SGGTSNTGELF
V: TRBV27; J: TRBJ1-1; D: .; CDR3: ASSFVGRGNTEAF
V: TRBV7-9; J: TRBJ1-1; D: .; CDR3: ASSFARFAEHGNTEAF
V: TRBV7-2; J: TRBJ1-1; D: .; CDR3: ASSPRTVNTEAF
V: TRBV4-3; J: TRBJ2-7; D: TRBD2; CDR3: ASSQDRGVYEQY
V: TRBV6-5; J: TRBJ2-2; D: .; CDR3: ASSYSRSTGELF
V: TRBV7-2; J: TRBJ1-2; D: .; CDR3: ASSHRVLSNYGYT
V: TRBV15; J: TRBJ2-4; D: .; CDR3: ATTEPQGQKNIQY
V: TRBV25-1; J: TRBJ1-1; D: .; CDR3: ASSPTGGFTEAF
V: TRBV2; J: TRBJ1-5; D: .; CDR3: ASSERRGPQPQH
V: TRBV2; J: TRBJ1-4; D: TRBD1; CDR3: ASLVSGTGSGKLF
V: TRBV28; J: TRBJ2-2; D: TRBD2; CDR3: ASSLAGQGTGELF
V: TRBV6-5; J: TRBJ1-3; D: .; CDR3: ASSWTLSSGNTIY
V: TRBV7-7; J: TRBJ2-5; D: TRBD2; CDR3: ASSLRPGTSGNHEETQY
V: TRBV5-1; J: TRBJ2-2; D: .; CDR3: ASSGESAGELF
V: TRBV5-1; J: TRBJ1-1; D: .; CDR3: ASSLAGAYTEAF
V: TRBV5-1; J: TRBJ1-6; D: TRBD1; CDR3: ASSLDGTGFSPLH
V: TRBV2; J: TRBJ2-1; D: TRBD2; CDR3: ARSGGESYNEQF
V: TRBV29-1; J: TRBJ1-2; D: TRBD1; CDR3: SATRQGAGGYT
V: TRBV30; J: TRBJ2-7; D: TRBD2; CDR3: AWTRTSGSYEQY
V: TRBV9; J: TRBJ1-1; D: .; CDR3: ASSVGIRGSEAF
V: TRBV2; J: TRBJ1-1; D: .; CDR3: ASSDRQENTEAF
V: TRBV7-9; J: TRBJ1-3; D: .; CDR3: ASSIRQESSGNTIY
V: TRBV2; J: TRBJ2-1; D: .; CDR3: ASSVDRQGEQF
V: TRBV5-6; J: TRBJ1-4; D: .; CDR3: ASSFLAVNEKLF
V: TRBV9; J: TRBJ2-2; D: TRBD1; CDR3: ASSVGQGTITGELF
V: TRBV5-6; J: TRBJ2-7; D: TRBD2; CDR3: ASSGPGGEQY
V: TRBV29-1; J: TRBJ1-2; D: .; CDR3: SVPGGGSWNGYT
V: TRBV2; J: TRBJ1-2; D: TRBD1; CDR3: ASRGGQGYGYT
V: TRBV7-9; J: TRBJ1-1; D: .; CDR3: ASSADREAF
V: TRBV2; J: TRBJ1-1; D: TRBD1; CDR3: ASTRGSTEAF
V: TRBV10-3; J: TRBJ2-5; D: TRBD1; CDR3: AISGRDRRNQETQY
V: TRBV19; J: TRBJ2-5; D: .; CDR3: ASSITEPQETQY
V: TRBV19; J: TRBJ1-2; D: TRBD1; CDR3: ASSLDRTGYGYT
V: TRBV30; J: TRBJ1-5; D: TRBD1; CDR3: AWAGTANQPQH
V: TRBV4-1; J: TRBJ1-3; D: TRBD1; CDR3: ASSQDVYQQGSGNTIY
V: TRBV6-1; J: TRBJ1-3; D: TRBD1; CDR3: ASRQTGGSGNTIY
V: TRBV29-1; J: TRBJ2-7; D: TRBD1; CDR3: SVGQATQGSSYEQY
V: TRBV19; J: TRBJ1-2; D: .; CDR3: ASSITGSYNGYT
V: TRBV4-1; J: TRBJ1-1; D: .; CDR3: ASMLVLANTEAF
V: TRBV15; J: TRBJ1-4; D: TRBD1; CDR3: ATRGQGPGKLF
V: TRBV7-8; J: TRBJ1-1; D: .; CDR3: ASSLEGRGNTEAF
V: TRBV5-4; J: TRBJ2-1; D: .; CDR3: ASSSDGKYNEQF
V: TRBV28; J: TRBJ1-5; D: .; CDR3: ASSGGSQPQH
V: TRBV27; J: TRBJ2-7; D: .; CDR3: ASSFGQTYEQY
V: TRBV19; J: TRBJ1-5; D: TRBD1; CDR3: ASGQGRRGNQPQH
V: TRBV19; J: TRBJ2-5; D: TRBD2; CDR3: ASSNLKKGGYQETQY
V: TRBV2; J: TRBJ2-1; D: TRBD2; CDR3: ASRLAGDEQF
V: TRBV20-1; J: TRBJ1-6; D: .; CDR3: SARDTSPLH
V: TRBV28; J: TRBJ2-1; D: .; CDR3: ASSPPPGGREQF